The source of this TCR beta chain is a study of blood T cell repertoires in COVID-19. Study at large: Acute and convalescent COVID-19 samples came from the United States, Italy and Spain.

The junction had 1 base not matched to a gene; V was cut back by 0 bases and J by 2 bases. This CDR3 region has 14 residues. Germline values: CDR1 LNHNV, CDR2 YYDKDF (reference sequence). Sequencing was performed with immunoSEQ multiplex PCR; in TCRdb, only in-frame clones are kept and a portion is missing. The sample shows some 300,000 clones, just under 90% of them seen only once. Participant ages covered roughly 18 to 89 years across 24 US areas. Sequencing used PBMCs or T cells enriched from blood (not recorded which). This clonotype was sampled from a woman aged 45-59 years who had been exposed to COVID-19. J is TRBJ2-7 and V is TRBV15, with 7 bases matching TRBD1. CDR3 loop: CATSREGGAYEQYF. CDR3 DNA sequence: TGTGCCACCAGCAGAGAAGGGGGCGCCTACGAGCAGTACTTC.